The 18 T cell receptor beta chains in this list originate from one sample, sequenced in a study of cytomegalovirus exposure and HLA in healthy donors (TCRdb year 2017). Libraries came from the immunoSEQ multiplex PCR assay. A mixture of 60 forward primers for TCR Vbeta segments and 13 reverse primers for TCR Jbeta segments was used in the multiplex PCR. TCRdb provides this immuneACCESS table in a form limited to in-frame rearrangements. Some clones are lacking; in checked studies, under half of them reflect an unresolved V gene, and why the rest are absent is not known. Here the sample has some 90,000 clones; roughly 74% occur a single time. The ten most abundant clones make up 2.5% to 3% of the sample. Material: PBMCs. Receptors originate from a female donor in good health and CMV-seropositive.

The rearrangement joins TRBV7-9 to TRBJ1-1; D ambiguous. V was pared by 5 bases and J by 5 bases, with 12 bases between. The CDR3 totals 13 residues. Germline V gene lookup returns CDR1 SEHNR and CDR2 FQNEAQ (reference sequence). Here the CDR3 DNA reads TGTGCCAGCAGCCGCGACCCGGGGACTGAAGCTTTCTTT. Its translation is CASSRDPGTEAFF.

The V call is TRBV9, the J call TRBJ2-1, with D uncertain. CDR3 length: 12 amino acids. Per the germline V gene, CDR1 is SGDLS and CDR2 is YYNGEE. Trimming shortened V by 0 bases and J by 8 bases, and 6 bases separated the two germline ends. The chain's CDR3 is CASSVEQDEQFF. The CDR3 bases are TGTGCCAGCAGCGTAGAGCAGGATGAGCAGTTCTTC.

The V and J genes are TRBV30 and TRBJ1-4; 8 bases map to TRBD1. The CDR3 runs 12 residues. Germline lookup yields CDR1 GTSNPN and CDR2 SVGIG (reference sequence). Trimming cost V 7 bases and J 8 bases; bases outside gene matches: 6. The CDR3 coding sequence is TGTGCCTTACAGGGGGATGGGGAAAAACTGTTTTTT. Amino acids: CALQGDGEKLFF.

The chain has TRBV5-1 and TRBJ2-1; weak D call: TRBD2 (6 bases). CDR1 is SGHRS, CDR2 YFSETQ, per germline. This CDR3 spans 15 amino acids. Between the trimmed V and J ends, which lost 1 base and 1 base, there was a span of 9 bases. The CDR3 nucleotides read TGCGCCAGCAGCTTGCCCGGGAGTTCCTACAATGAGCAGTTCTTC. Translation: CASSLPGSSYNEQFF.

The chain uses TRBV5-4 and TRBJ1-2; D remains unclear. This CDR3 comprises 13 residues. Between the trimmed V and J ends, which lost 4 bases and 8 bases, there was a span of 15 bases. In germline, CDR1 is SGHNT, CDR2 YYREEE (reference sequence). CDR3 loop: CASSLVKVGGYTF. CDR3 nucleotide sequence: TGTGCCAGCAGCCTCGTAAAAGTGGGCGGCTACACCTTC.

This clone turned up a few times. This sequence joins TRBV4-3 and TRBJ2-5, with TRBD2 as a possible D gene (5 bases). Germline lookup yields CDR1 LGHNA and CDR2 YSLEER. The germline V and J ends were trimmed by 0 bases and 7 bases, with 15 bases remaining between them. The CDR3 runs to 15 residues. The CDR3 DNA is TGCGCCAGCAGCCAAGATGGGCGGGTAGCTTCGACCCAGTACTTC. It codes for CASSQDGRVASTQYF.

The chain links TRBV30 to TRBJ2-3; TRBD1 matches at 8 bases. CDR1 and CDR2 from the germline V gene are GTSNPN and SVGIG (reference sequence). The CDR3 covers 15 residues. V shed 0 bases, J shed 4 bases, and the junction held 6 bases outside the gene matches. Here the CDR3 DNA reads TGTGCCTGGAGTGTACAGGGCAGGGGGCCAGATACGCAGTATTTT. It specifies CAWSVQGRGPDTQYF.

This chain connects TRBV13 to TRBJ1-3, with D hard to call. Germline CDR1 is PRHDT and CDR2 is FYEKMQ (reference sequence). The V end was cut by 0 bases, the J end by 7 bases, with 7 bases between. The CDR3 runs 13 residues. In nucleotides, the CDR3 is TGTGCCAGCAGCTTAGGCCTATGGAACACCATATATTTT. Residues: CASSLGLWNTIYF.

The J gene is TRBJ2-2, the V gene TRBV5-4, with 8 positions matching TRBD1. This CDR3 is built from 15 residues. V lost 3 bases and J lost 4; bases outside the gene matches: 5. Germline assignment: CDR1 SGHNT and CDR2 YYREEE (reference sequence). The chain's CDR3 is CASSWTGKGTGELFF. The DNA for the CDR3 is TGTGCCAGCAGCTGGACAGGGAAAGGCACCGGGGAGCTGTTTTTT.

The rearrangement uses TRBV29-1 and TRBJ1-5; D is unclear. The germline CDR1 and CDR2 sequences are SQVTM and ANQGSEA. The ends were cut back, 4 bases at V and 3 bases at J, with 7 bases in the middle. This CDR3 has 12 amino acids. CDR3 DNA sequence: TGCAGCGTTGGGAGCGCCAATCAGCCCCAGCATTTT. Protein: CSVGSANQPQHF.

The chain employs TRBV4-3 and TRBJ1-2, with 10 bases aligning to TRBD1. In germline, CDR1 is LGHNA, CDR2 YSLEER. CDR3 length: 16 residues. V trimming: 0 bases; J trimming: 6 bases; junction bases outside the gene matches: 7. CDR3 sequence: CASSQDLFGTGDGYTF. In nucleotides, the CDR3 is TGCGCCAGCAGCCAAGACCTTTTCGGGACAGGGGATGGCTACACCTTC.

The V call is TRBV7-2, the J call TRBJ2-5, with 12 bases identical to TRBD2. Per germline, CDR1 SGHTA and CDR2 FQGNSA. The V and J ends lost 1 base and 6 bases, in that order; junction bases with no gene match: 12. This CDR3 spans 18 amino acids. This chain's CDR3 is CASSLEPSGGAGLKTQYF. CDR3 bases: TGTGCCAGCAGCTTAGAGCCTAGCGGGGGGGCCGGGCTAAAGACCCAGTACTTC. Combining the CDR3 with reference TRBV7-2 and TRBJ2-5 gives the whole variable domain GAGVSQSPSNKVTEKGKDVELRCDPISGHTALYWYRQSLGQGLEFLIYFQGNSAPDKSGLPSDRFSAERTGGSVSTLTIQRTQQEDSAVYLCASSLEPSGGAGLKTQYFGPGTRLLVL.

The CDR3 reads CASSPAQGLAGGGEQFF. The CDR3 DNA reads TGTGCCAGCAGCCCCGCTCAGGGACTAGCGGGGGGGGGTGAGCAGTTCTTC. The J gene is TRBJ2-1, the V gene TRBV4-2; 16 positions match TRBD2. This CDR3 spans 17 amino acids. Trimming cost V 4 bases and J 9 bases; bases outside gene matches: 9. Germline V CDR1 and CDR2: LGHNA, YNFKEQ.

This clone was counted a single time. Here the CDR3 reads CASSLRGQANTGELFF. In nucleotides, the CDR3 is TGTGCCAGCAGCCTCAGAGGACAGGCGAACACCGGGGAGCTGTTTTTT. The chain carries TRBV11-2 and TRBJ2-2, with TRBD1 matching over 7 bases. The V gene's germline CDR1 is SGHAT and CDR2 FQNNGV. There are 16 residues in the CDR3. The ends lost 5 bases at V and 0 bases at J; junction bases unmatched: 6.

This chain connects TRBV4-2 to TRBJ2-7; 9 bases are shared with TRBD2. Trimming at V came to 0 bases and at J to 2 bases, leaving 2 bases not matched to a gene. The CDR3 has 15 amino acids. Germline V lookup: CDR1 LGHNA, CDR2 YNFKEQ. The CDR3 region has the DNA TGTGCCAGCAGCCAAGAGGCGGGGGGGCCCTACGAGCAGTACTTC. It codes for CASSQEAGGPYEQYF.

This sequence joins TRBV11-2 and TRBJ2-7, with D perhaps TRBD2 (5 bases). With 1 base removed from V and 4 bases from J, the gap between germline ends came to 11 bases. Germline CDR1 and CDR2: SGHAT and FQNNGV. There are 14 residues in the CDR3. The CDR3 DNA reads as TGTGCCAGCAGCTTAGTTACGGGGAGATACGAGCAGTACTTC. Translated: CASSLVTGRYEQYF.

The V call is TRBV7-2, the J call TRBJ2-1; 12 nucleotides agree with TRBD2. Germline V gives CDR1 SGHTA, CDR2 FQGNSA. V gave up 5 bases and J gave up 6 bases; unmatched junction bases: 8. The CDR3 extends over 16 amino acids. CDR3 residues: CASSLTRGLAGNEQFF. CDR3 in DNA: TGTGCCAGCAGCCTCACCCGGGGACTAGCGGGCAATGAGCAGTTCTTC. Full variable domain (missing parts from reference TRBV7-2 and TRBJ2-1): GAGVSQSPSNKVTEKGKDVELRCDPISGHTALYWYRQSLGQGLEFLIYFQGNSAPDKSGLPSDRFSAERTGGSVSTLTIQRTQQEDSAVYLCASSLTRGLAGNEQFFGPGTRLTVL.

In this sample, this clone turned up once. The chain has TRBV25-1 and TRBJ2-1, with 7 bases that match TRBD1. The CDR3 is made up of 16 amino acids. Looked up from germline, CDR1 is MGHDK and CDR2 is SYGVNS. V shed 6 bases, J shed 5 bases, and the junction held 13 bases outside the gene matches. Written as DNA, the CDR3 is TGTGCCAGCAGCGGTCAGTGGCAGGGGGAAAACAATGAGCAGTTCTTC. This translates into CASSGQWQGENNEQFF.